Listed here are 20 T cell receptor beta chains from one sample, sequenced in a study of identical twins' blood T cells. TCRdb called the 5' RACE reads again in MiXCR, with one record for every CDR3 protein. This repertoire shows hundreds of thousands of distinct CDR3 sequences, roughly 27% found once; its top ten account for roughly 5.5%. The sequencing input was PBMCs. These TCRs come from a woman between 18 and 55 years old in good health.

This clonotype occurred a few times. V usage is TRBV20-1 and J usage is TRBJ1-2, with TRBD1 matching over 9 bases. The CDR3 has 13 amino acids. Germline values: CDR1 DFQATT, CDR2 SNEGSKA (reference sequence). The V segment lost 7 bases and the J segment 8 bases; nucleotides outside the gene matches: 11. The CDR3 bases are TGCAGTGTACATTACAGGGGGCGTAGCGGCTACACCTTC. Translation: CSVHYRGRSGYTF.

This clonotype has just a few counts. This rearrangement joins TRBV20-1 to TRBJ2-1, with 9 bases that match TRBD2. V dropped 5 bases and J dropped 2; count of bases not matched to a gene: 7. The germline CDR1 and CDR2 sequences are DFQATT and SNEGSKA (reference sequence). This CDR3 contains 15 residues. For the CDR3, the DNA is TGCAGTGCTGGTAGCGGGAGTGCCGCCTACAATGAGCAGTTCTTC. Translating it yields CSAGSGSAAYNEQFF.

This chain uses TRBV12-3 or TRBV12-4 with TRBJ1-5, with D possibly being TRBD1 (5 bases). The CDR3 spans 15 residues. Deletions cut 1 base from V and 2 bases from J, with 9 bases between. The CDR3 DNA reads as TGTGCCAGCAGTTTAGGCAGGGCTGGCAATCAGCCCCAGCATTTT. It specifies CASSLGRAGNQPQHF.

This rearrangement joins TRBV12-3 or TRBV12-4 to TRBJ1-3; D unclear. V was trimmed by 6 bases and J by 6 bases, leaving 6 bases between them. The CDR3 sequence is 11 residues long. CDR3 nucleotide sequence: TGTGCCAGCAGACAAACAAACACCATATATTTT. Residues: CASRQTNTIYF.

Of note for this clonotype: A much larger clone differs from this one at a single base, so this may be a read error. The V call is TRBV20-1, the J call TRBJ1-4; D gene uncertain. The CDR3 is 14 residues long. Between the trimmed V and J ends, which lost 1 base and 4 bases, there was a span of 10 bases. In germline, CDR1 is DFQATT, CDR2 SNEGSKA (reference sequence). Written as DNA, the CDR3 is TGCAGTGCTAGAGGTACTGGCAGTAATGAAAAACTGTTTTTT. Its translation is CSARGTGSNEKLFF.

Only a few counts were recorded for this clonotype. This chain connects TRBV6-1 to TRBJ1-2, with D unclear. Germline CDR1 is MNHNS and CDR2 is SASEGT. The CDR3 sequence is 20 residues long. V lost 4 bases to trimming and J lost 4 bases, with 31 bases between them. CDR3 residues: CASSAVPGPIRREAGYGYTF. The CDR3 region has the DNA TGTGCCAGCAGTGCGGTGCCAGGTCCAATCAGGAGGGAAGCAGGCTATGGCTACACCTTC.

This CDR3 reads CSAGTGTRNYGYTF. The CDR3 nucleotides read TGCAGTGCGGGGACAGGGACTCGGAACTATGGCTACACCTTC. The chain links TRBV20-1 to TRBJ1-2; 9 nucleotides agree with TRBD1. CDR1 is DFQATT and CDR2 is SNEGSKA in the germline V gene (reference sequence). The junction had 7 bases not matched to a gene; V was cut back by 6 bases and J by 2 bases. The CDR3 contains 14 residues.

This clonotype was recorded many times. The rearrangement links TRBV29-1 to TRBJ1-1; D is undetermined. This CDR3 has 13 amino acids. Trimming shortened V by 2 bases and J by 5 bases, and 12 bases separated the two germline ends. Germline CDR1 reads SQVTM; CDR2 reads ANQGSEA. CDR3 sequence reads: CSVEPKGRTEAFF. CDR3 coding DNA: TGCAGCGTTGAACCCAAAGGGCGAACTGAAGCTTTCTTT.

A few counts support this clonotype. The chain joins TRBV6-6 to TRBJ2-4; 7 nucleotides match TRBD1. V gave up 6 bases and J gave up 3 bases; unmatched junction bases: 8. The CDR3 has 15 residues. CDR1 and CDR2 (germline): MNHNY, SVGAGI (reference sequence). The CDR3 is CASRPTGASKNIQYF. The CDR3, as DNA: TGTGCCAGCAGACCCACAGGGGCGAGCAAAAACATTCAGTACTTC.

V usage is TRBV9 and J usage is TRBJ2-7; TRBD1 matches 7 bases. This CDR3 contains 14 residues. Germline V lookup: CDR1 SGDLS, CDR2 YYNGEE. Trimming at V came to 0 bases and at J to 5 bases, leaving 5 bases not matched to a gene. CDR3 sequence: CASSVGQGGHEQYF. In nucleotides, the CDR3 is TGTGCCAGCAGCGTAGGGCAAGGGGGCCACGAGCAGTACTTC.

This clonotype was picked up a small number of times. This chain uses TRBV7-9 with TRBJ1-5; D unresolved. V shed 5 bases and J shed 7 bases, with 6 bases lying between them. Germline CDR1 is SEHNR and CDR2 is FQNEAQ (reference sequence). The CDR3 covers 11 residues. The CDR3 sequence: CASSDGQPQHF. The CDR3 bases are TGTGCCAGCAGCGACGGGCAGCCCCAGCATTTT.

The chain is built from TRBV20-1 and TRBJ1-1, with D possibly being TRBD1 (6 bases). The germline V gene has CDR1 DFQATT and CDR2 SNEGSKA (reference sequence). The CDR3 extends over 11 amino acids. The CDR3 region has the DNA TGCAGGGCAAGGACGGGGGGCGAAGCTTTCTTT. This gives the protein CRARTGGEAFF.

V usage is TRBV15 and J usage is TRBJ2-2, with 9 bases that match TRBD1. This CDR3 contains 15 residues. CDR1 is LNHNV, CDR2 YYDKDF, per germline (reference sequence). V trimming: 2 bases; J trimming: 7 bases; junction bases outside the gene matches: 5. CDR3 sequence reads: CATSRTGTGYGELFF. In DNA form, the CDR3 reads TGTGCCACCAGCAGAACCGGGACAGGGTACGGGGAGCTGTTTTTT.

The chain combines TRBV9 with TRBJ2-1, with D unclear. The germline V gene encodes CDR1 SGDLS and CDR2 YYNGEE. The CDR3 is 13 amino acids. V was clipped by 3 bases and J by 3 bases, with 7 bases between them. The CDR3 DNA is TGTGCCAGCAGCGCAACAGACTACAATGAGCAGTTCTTC. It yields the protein CASSATDYNEQFF.

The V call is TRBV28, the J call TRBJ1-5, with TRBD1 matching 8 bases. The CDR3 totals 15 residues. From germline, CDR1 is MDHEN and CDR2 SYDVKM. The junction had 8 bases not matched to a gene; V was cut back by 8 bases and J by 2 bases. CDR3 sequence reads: CASSVGTGRNQPQHF. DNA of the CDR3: TGTGCCAGCTCGGTCGGGACAGGACGCAATCAGCCCCAGCATTTT.

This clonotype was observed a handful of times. CDR3: CASSSGRINQPQHF. CDR3 DNA sequence: TGTGCCAGCAGCTCCGGGCGGATCAATCAGCCCCAGCATTTT. The rearrangement links TRBV6-5 to TRBJ1-5; D ambiguous. Germline CDR1 reads MNHEY; CDR2 reads SVGAGI. Trimming took 6 bases from V and 3 from J, leaving 12 bases between them. The CDR3 extends over 14 amino acids.

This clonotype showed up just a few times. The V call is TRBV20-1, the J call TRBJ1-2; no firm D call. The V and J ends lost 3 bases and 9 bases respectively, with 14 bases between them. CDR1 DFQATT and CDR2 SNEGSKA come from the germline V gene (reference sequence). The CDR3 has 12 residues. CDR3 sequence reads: CSASQNPVSYTF. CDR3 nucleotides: TGCAGTGCTAGCCAAAACCCCGTTAGCTACACCTTC.

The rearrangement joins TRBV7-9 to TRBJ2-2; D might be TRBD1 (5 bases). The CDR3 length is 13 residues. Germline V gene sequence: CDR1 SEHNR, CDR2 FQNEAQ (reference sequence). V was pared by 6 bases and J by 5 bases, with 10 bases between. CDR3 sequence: CASRTALTGELFF. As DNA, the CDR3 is TGTGCCAGCAGGACAGCCCTAACCGGGGAGCTGTTTTTT.

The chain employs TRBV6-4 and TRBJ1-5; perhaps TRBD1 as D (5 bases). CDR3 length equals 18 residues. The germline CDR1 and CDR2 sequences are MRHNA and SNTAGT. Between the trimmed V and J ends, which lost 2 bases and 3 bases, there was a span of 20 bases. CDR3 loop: CASSDPPGDYIHNQPQHF. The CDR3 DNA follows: TGTGCCAGCAGTGACCCCCCGGGGGATTACATCCACAATCAGCCCCAGCATTTT.

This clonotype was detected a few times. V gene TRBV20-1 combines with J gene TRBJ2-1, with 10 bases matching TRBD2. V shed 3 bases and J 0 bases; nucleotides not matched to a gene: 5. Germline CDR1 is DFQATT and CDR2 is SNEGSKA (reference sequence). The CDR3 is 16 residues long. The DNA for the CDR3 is TGCAGTGCTAGTGTTAGCGGGGGGAGCTCCTACAATGAGCAGTTCTTC. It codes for CSASVSGGSSYNEQFF.